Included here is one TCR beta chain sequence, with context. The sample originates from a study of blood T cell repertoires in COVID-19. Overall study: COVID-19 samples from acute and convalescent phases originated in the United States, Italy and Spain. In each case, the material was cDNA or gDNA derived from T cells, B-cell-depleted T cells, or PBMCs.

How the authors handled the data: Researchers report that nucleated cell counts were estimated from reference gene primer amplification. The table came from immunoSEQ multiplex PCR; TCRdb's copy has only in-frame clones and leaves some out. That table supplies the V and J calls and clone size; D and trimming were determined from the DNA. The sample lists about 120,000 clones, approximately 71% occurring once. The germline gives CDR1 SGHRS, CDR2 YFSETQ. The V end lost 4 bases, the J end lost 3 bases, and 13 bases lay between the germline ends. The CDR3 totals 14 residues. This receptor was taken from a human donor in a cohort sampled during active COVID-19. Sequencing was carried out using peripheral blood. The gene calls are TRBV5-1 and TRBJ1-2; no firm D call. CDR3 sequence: CASSHRQGDYGYTF. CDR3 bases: TGCGCCAGCAGCCATCGCCAAGGAGACTATGGCTACACCTTC.